This is a list of T cell receptor beta chains from one sample in a study of blood T cell repertoires in COVID-19. TCRdb keeps only in-frame clones here, not all; method: immunoSEQ multiplex PCR. The repertoire includes 100,000 to 150,000 clones, about 89% of them detected once, and roughly 18% sits in the top ten. Sequences were obtained from peripheral blood. These receptors were taken from a man between 45 and 60 years old with active or convalescent COVID-19. Each CDR3 is given with its conserved first and last residue. The order of the fields is V gene, clone size, J gene, D gene, CDR3 protein, CDR3 DNA. D genes are given only for firm matches. A clone size is listed for some rows: how often the clone was seen (once, few, many), or a class if it is expanded.

TRBV7-2,-,TRBJ2-7,TRBD1,CASSLDGQGAYEQYF,TGTGCCAGCAGCTTAGATGGGCAGGGGGCCTACGAGCAGTACTTC
TRBV11-2,-,TRBJ2-7,-,CASSLLNYEQYF,TGTGCCAGCAGCTTATTAAACTACGAGCAGTACTTC
TRBV9,-,TRBJ2-3,-,CASSTGTPDTQYF,TGTGCCAGCAGTACCGGGACTCCAGATACGCAGTATTTT
TRBV5-1,-,TRBJ2-3,TRBD2,CASRPSGGYTDTQYF,TGCGCCAGCAGGCCTAGCGGGGGATACACAGATACGCAGTATTTT
TRBV11-3,-,TRBJ2-1,TRBD2,CASSLSGLAIGNEQFF,TGTGCCAGCAGCTTATCTGGACTAGCGATCGGGAATGAGCAGTTCTTC
TRBV24-1,-,TRBJ2-3,-,CATSDSSFRAPLTDTQYF,TGTGCCACCAGTGATTCCTCCTTTAGAGCTCCGCTCACAGATACGCAGTATTTT
TRBV19,-,TRBJ2-3,TRBD2,CASSIGLAGNTDTQYF,TGTGCCAGTAGTATAGGGCTAGCGGGGAACACAGATACGCAGTATTTT
TRBV6-5,-,TRBJ2-7,TRBD1,CASSYLGQGGYEQYF,TGTGCCAGCAGTTACTTGGGACAGGGAGGCTACGAGCAGTACTTC
TRBV12-5,-,TRBJ2-2,TRBD1,CASGSPFGTGFEGELFF,TGTGCTAGTGGTTCGCCTTTCGGGACAGGGTTCGAGGGGGAGCTGTTTTTT
TRBV6-4,few,TRBJ1-5,-,CASSEQPNQPQHF,TGTGCCAGCAGTGAACAGCCAAATCAGCCCCAGCATTTT
TRBV12-3/TRBV12-4,-,TRBJ1-1,-,CASTPSRGTEAFF,TGTGCCAGCACCCCTTCTAGGGGCACTGAAGCTTTCTTT
TRBV3-1/TRBV3-2,once,TRBJ2-7,TRBD2,CASSQVVWGLAVYEQYF,TGTGCCAGCAGCCAAGTTGTTTGGGGACTAGCGGTATACGAGCAGTACTTC
TRBV18,-,TRBJ1-1,-,CASSPSKTEAFF,TGTGCCAGCTCACCTAGTAAAACTGAAGCTTTCTTT
TRBV5-1,once,TRBJ2-5,TRBD2,CASSLAQRGPRETQYF,TGCGCCAGCAGCTTGGCCCAGCGGGGCCCTCGGGAGACCCAGTACTTC
TRBV3-1/TRBV3-2,-,TRBJ1-6,TRBD1,CASSQAPRTGLSSYNSPLHF,TGTGCCAGCAGCCAAGCTCCTAGGACAGGGCTGAGCTCCTATAATTCACCCCTCCACTTT
TRBV9,-,TRBJ2-2,TRBD2,CASSPRTSGALVDTGELFF,TGTGCCAGCAGCCCCCGGACTAGCGGGGCACTGGTCGACACCGGGGAGCTGTTTTTT
TRBV4-2,few,TRBJ2-1,TRBD2,CASSQDEGRLAGDNEQFF,TGTGCCAGCAGCCAAGATGAAGGTCGGCTAGCGGGAGATAATGAGCAGTTCTTC
TRBV6-5,-,TRBJ2-3,TRBD2,CASGASGATDTQYF,TGTGCCAGCGGAGCTAGCGGAGCAACAGATACGCAGTATTTT
TRBV28,-,TRBJ2-1,TRBD2,CASSRLAGSWAEQFF,TGTGCCAGCAGCCGATTAGCGGGTAGCTGGGCAGAGCAGTTCTTC
TRBV19,-,TRBJ1-2,TRBD1,CASTLDRGYGYTF,TGTGCCAGTACCCTCGACAGGGGCTATGGCTACACCTTC
TRBV28,-,TRBJ2-1,TRBD2,CASNLATSAEQFF,TGTGCCAGCAATCTCGCGACTAGCGCTGAGCAGTTCTTC
TRBV10-3,-,TRBJ2-2,-,CAINLDDRLPGELFF,TGTGCCATCAACCTAGATGACAGGCTTCCCGGGGAGCTGTTTTTT
TRBV6-2/TRBV6-3,-,TRBJ2-7,-,CASSRREGHYEQYF,TGTGCCAGCAGTCGACGGGAAGGGCACTACGAGCAGTACTTC
TRBV5-6,-,TRBJ2-7,TRBD2,CASTRAPSLATIYEQYF,TGTGCCAGCACCCGAGCTCCTTCACTAGCGACCATCTACGAGCAGTACTTC
TRBV19,-,TRBJ1-3,TRBD1,CASNLGQGIGNTIYF,TGTGCCAGTAATCTTGGACAGGGGATTGGAAACACCATATATTTT
TRBV5-5,few,TRBJ2-2,TRBD2,CASSLAGGAYTGELFF,TGTGCCAGCAGCTTGGCGGGAGGAGCGTATACCGGGGAGCTGTTTTTT
TRBV5-6,-,TRBJ2-5,TRBD1,CASSPMTGTGGRETQYF,TGTGCCAGCAGCCCAATGACCGGGACAGGGGGTAGGGAGACCCAGTACTTC
TRBV29-1,few,TRBJ2-1,TRBD2,CSVEDGAGVGYNEQFF,TGCAGCGTTGAAGACGGAGCGGGAGTGGGCTACAATGAGCAGTTCTTC
TRBV7-2,-,TRBJ1-2,TRBD1,CASSIDRVYGYTF,TGTGCCAGCAGCATAGACAGGGTCTATGGCTACACCTTC
TRBV27,-,TRBJ2-3,TRBD2,CASSPSAGDSTDTQYF,TGTGCCAGCTCCCCCTCAGCGGGAGATAGCACAGATACGCAGTATTTT
TRBV18,-,TRBJ1-4,-,CASSPHLRTRNEKLFF,TGTGCCAGCTCACCACACCTCAGGACAAGGAATGAAAAACTGTTTTTT
TRBV18,-,TRBJ2-1,TRBD2,CASSPPNSGGSYNEQFF,TGTGCCAGCTCACCACCAAATAGCGGGGGCTCCTACAATGAGCAGTTCTTC
TRBV2,-,TRBJ2-3,-,CASSAKRDTDTQYF,TGTGCCAGCAGTGCGAAACGGGACACAGATACGCAGTATTTT
TRBV24-1,-,TRBJ2-2,TRBD2,CATSDLAGTVSNTGELFF,TGTGCCACCAGTGATTTAGCGGGGACCGTATCGAACACCGGGGAGCTGTTTTTT
TRBV18,-,TRBJ1-5,-,CASSQRGGKNQPQHF,TGTGCCAGCTCCCAAAGGGGAGGGAAGAATCAGCCCCAGCATTTT